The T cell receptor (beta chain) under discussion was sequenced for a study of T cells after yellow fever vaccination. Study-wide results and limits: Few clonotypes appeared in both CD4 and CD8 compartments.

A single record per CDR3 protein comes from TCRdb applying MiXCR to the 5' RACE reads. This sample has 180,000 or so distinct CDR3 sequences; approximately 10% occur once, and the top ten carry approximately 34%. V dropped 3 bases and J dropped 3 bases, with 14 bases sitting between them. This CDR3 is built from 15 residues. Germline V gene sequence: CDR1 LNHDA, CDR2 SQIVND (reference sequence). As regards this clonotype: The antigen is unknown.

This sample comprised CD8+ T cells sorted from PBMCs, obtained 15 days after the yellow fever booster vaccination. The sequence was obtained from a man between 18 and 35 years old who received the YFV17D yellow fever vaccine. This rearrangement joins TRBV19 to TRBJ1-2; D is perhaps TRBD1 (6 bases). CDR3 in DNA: TGTGCCAGTAGTATTTTATTGGCAGGGGACTATGGCTACACCTTC. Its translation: CASSILLAGDYGYTF.